This T cell receptor beta chain was sequenced during a study of blood T cell repertoires in COVID-19. About the study: Acute and convalescent COVID-19 specimens originated in the United States, Italy and Spain.

Method: immunoSEQ multiplex PCR; TCRdb's copy keeps in-frame clones and lacks some. The sample comprises about 35,000 clones, about 86% of which are singletons, and 4.5% to 5% rests with the top ten. This receptor was taken from a woman aged 70-85 years with active COVID-19. Material for sequencing was peripheral blood.

CDR3 coding DNA: TGTGCCACGTTTGGCCGGGACAGGGAGGACGAGCAGTACTTC. The encoded protein is CATFGRDREDEQYF. The chain recombines TRBV6-5 with TRBJ2-7; 9 bases map to TRBD1. V was clipped by 10 bases and J by 5 bases; unmatched bases: 12. This CDR3 has 14 amino acids. In germline, CDR1 is MNHEY, CDR2 SVGAGI.